This TCR beta chain came from a study of T cell changes during pregnancy in multiple sclerosis. CDR1 is SGHDT, CDR2 YYEEEE, per germline. Trimming left V 4 bases short and J 4 bases short, with 6 bases between. This CDR3 has 12 amino acids. TCRdb keeps only in-frame clones here, not all; method: immunoSEQ multiplex PCR. The sample has some 17,000 clones, 84% seen once. This sequence joins TRBV5-6 and TRBJ1-5; D remains unclear. The origin of this receptor is a female donor in good health, enrolled as a control in a pregnancy study. The input for sequencing was CD8+ T cells from peripheral blood mononuclear cells, taken in the third trimester of pregnancy. CDR3 nucleotides: TGTGCCAGCAGCCTCGGGAATCAGCCCCAGCATTTT. This translates into CASSLGNQPQHF. The whole variable domain, filled in from reference TRBV5-6 and TRBJ1-5, reads DAGVTQSPTHLIKTRGQQVTLRCSPKSGHDTVSWYQQALGQGPQFIFQYYEEEERQRGNFPDRFSGHQFPNYSSELNVNALLLGDSALYLCASSLGNQPQHFGDGTRLSIL.